The rows below give T cell receptor beta chains drawn from one sample of a study of T cell responses to AZD1222 COVID-19 vaccine. Clones were read by immunoSEQ multiplex PCR, and TCRdb kept only the in-frame ones, dropping some. The sample shows about 100,000 clones, about 85% of them seen only once. This specimen was peripheral blood, taken 28 days after the second AZD1222 dose. These receptor sequences come from an adult who received the AZD1222 COVID-19 vaccine. CDR3s include the opening cysteine and the closing phenylalanine or tryptophan. A D gene is named only where the DNA matches it firmly. Only part of the rows carry a size: once, few, many, or a class if the clone is expanded.

v_gene: TRBV7-2; abundance: .; j_gene: TRBJ1-4; d_gene: TRBD1; CDR3nt: TGTGCCAGCAGCACTCGACAGGGGACTAATGAAAAACTGTTTTTT; CDR3aa: CASSTRQGTNEKLFF
v_gene: TRBV6-2/TRBV6-3; abundance: .; j_gene: TRBJ1-1; d_gene: .; CDR3nt: TGTGCCAGCAGTTACTCGAGAGTGAACACTGAAGCTTTCTTT; CDR3aa: CASSYSRVNTEAFF
v_gene: TRBV18; abundance: .; j_gene: TRBJ2-1; d_gene: TRBD2; CDR3nt: TGTGCCAGCTCGTCCACTAGCGGGAGAACCAATGAGCAGTTCTTC; CDR3aa: CASSSTSGRTNEQFF
v_gene: TRBV18; abundance: .; j_gene: TRBJ1-3; d_gene: .; CDR3nt: TGTGCCAGCTCACCAGCTGACAGGATCTCTGGAAACACCATATATTTT; CDR3aa: CASSPADRISGNTIYF
v_gene: TRBV7-2; abundance: once; j_gene: TRBJ2-1; d_gene: TRBD2; CDR3nt: TGTGCCAGCAGCTTGCTATCCCGGACTAGCGGGAGGATTGAGCAGTTCTTC; CDR3aa: CASSLLSRTSGRIEQFF
v_gene: TRBV21-1; abundance: .; j_gene: TRBJ2-6; d_gene: .; CDR3nt: TGTGCCAGCAGCCACGGAGGGCGGGAGTATTCAGGGGCCAACGTCCTGACTTTC; CDR3aa: CASSHGGREYSGANVLTF
v_gene: TRBV7-3; abundance: .; j_gene: TRBJ2-1; d_gene: .; CDR3nt: TGTGCCAGCAGCTTATACCCCGCCGGCGGAGGCTCCTACAATGAGCAGTTCTTC; CDR3aa: CASSLYPAGGGSYNEQFF
v_gene: TRBV5-4; abundance: .; j_gene: TRBJ2-5; d_gene: TRBD1; CDR3nt: TGTGCCAGCAGCCGTACAGGGGGCTCCCAAGAGACCCAGTACTTC; CDR3aa: CASSRTGGSQETQYF
v_gene: TRBV27; abundance: .; j_gene: TRBJ1-1; d_gene: .; CDR3nt: TGTGCCAGCAGTCTATTATCGACAGAGCTGAACACTGAAGCTTTCTTT; CDR3aa: CASSLLSTELNTEAFF
v_gene: TRBV5-1; abundance: once; j_gene: TRBJ1-2; d_gene: .; CDR3nt: TGCGCCAGCAGCTCGAGAGCAGGGGTATCTAACTATGGCTACACCTTC; CDR3aa: CASSSRAGVSNYGYTF
v_gene: TRBV4-3; abundance: once; j_gene: TRBJ2-7; d_gene: TRBD2; CDR3nt: TGCGCCAGCAGCCGCGAAGCGGGAGCGTCCTACGAGCAGTACTTC; CDR3aa: CASSREAGASYEQYF
v_gene: TRBV19; abundance: .; j_gene: TRBJ1-5; d_gene: .; CDR3nt: TGTGCCACCGAGTCAGGGGGCAATCAGCCCCAGCATTTT; CDR3aa: CATESGGNQPQHF
v_gene: TRBV15; abundance: .; j_gene: TRBJ2-1; d_gene: .; CDR3nt: TGTGCCACCAGCAGAGAAGGAGGGGGCTCCTACAATGAGCAGTTCTTC; CDR3aa: CATSREGGGSYNEQFF
v_gene: TRBV18; abundance: once; j_gene: TRBJ1-5; d_gene: .; CDR3nt: TGTGCCAGCTCATACTCAGGGTTGGAACAGCCCCAGCATTTT; CDR3aa: CASSYSGLEQPQHF
v_gene: TRBV15; abundance: .; j_gene: TRBJ2-7; d_gene: .; CDR3nt: TGTGCCACCAGCAGAGATCAGGGGGGAGTATACGAGCAGTACTTC; CDR3aa: CATSRDQGGVYEQYF
v_gene: TRBV29-1; abundance: .; j_gene: TRBJ2-1; d_gene: .; CDR3nt: TGCAGCGTTGACGGACAGACCTACAATGAGCAGTTCTTC; CDR3aa: CSVDGQTYNEQFF
v_gene: TRBV30; abundance: .; j_gene: TRBJ1-1; d_gene: .; CDR3nt: TGTGCCTGGGATGGAGGTTTCACTGAAGCTTTCTTT; CDR3aa: CAWDGGFTEAFF
v_gene: TRBV5-1; abundance: .; j_gene: TRBJ2-6; d_gene: .; CDR3nt: TGCGCCAGCAGCTCCCTGGGACACTCCGGGATAAGCTCTGGGGCCAACGTCCTGACTTTC; CDR3aa: CASSSLGHSGISSGANVLTF
v_gene: TRBV2; abundance: .; j_gene: TRBJ2-7; d_gene: TRBD1; CDR3nt: TGTGCCAGCCGGATGGACAGGCGCCCTAACGAGCAGTACTTC; CDR3aa: CASRMDRRPNEQYF
v_gene: TRBV5-1; abundance: .; j_gene: TRBJ2-7; d_gene: TRBD2; CDR3nt: TGCGCCAGCAGTAGGGAGGGCGGGCTGAGCTCCTACGAGCAGTACTTC; CDR3aa: CASSREGGLSSYEQYF
v_gene: TRBV20-1; abundance: .; j_gene: TRBJ1-5; d_gene: .; CDR3nt: TGCAGTGCTAGTATCCTTTTGAATCAGCCCCAGCATTTT; CDR3aa: CSASILLNQPQHF
v_gene: TRBV5-6; abundance: .; j_gene: TRBJ1-6; d_gene: .; CDR3nt: TGTGCCAGCAGCTTTTATGGCCCGGGTGAATCACCCCTCCACTTT; CDR3aa: CASSFYGPGESPLHF
v_gene: TRBV9; abundance: .; j_gene: TRBJ1-2; d_gene: .; CDR3nt: TGTGCCAGCAGCTGGCTGGGAGCTAACTATGGCTACACCTTC; CDR3aa: CASSWLGANYGYTF
v_gene: TRBV30; abundance: few; j_gene: TRBJ1-2; d_gene: .; CDR3nt: TGTGCCTGGGCCCCGAGGGGGAGTGGCTACACCTTC; CDR3aa: CAWAPRGSGYTF
v_gene: TRBV7-9; abundance: once; j_gene: TRBJ1-1; d_gene: .; CDR3nt: TGTGCCAGCAGCTGGACTGCCTTGAACACTGAAGCTTTCTTT; CDR3aa: CASSWTALNTEAFF
v_gene: TRBV30; abundance: .; j_gene: TRBJ1-5; d_gene: TRBD1; CDR3nt: TGTGCCTGGAGAGCCGGGACAGGGGGTAATCAGCCCCAGCATTTT; CDR3aa: CAWRAGTGGNQPQHF
v_gene: TRBV28; abundance: .; j_gene: TRBJ1-2; d_gene: .; CDR3nt: TGTGCCAGCAAGACCGGGAGCTCGTATGGCTACACCTTC; CDR3aa: CASKTGSSYGYTF
v_gene: TRBV14; abundance: once; j_gene: TRBJ1-3; d_gene: .; CDR3nt: TGTGCCAGCAGCCTATTTTCTGGAAACACCATATATTTT; CDR3aa: CASSLFSGNTIYF
v_gene: TRBV2; abundance: .; j_gene: TRBJ1-2; d_gene: .; CDR3nt: TGTGCCAGCAGTGAAGCGGCGCAGATCCTATCGTATGGCTACACCTTC; CDR3aa: CASSEAAQILSYGYTF
v_gene: TRBV18; abundance: once; j_gene: TRBJ1-6; d_gene: .; CDR3nt: TGTGCCAGCTCACCTATTTCACGTCTAGATAATTCACCCCTCCACTTT; CDR3aa: CASSPISRLDNSPLHF
v_gene: TRBV18; abundance: .; j_gene: TRBJ2-3; d_gene: .; CDR3nt: TGTGCCAGCTCACCGGGCCATCGGGCAACTAGCACAGATACGCAGTATTTT; CDR3aa: CASSPGHRATSTDTQYF
v_gene: TRBV18; abundance: .; j_gene: TRBJ2-7; d_gene: .; CDR3nt: TGTGCCAGCTCACCTCTAGACAGTTCCTACGAGCAGTACTTC; CDR3aa: CASSPLDSSYEQYF
v_gene: TRBV30; abundance: .; j_gene: TRBJ1-5; d_gene: .; CDR3nt: TGTGCCTGGAGTGGGGGAGGAATAATGGCTCAGCCCCAGCATTTT; CDR3aa: CAWSGGGIMAQPQHF
v_gene: TRBV5-1; abundance: .; j_gene: TRBJ2-5; d_gene: .; CDR3nt: TGCGCCAGCAGCTTGGGGGGCCCCTCGAGGACCCAGTACTTC; CDR3aa: CASSLGGPSRTQYF
v_gene: TRBV28; abundance: .; j_gene: TRBJ1-2; d_gene: .; CDR3nt: TGTGCCAGCAGTTTCCTCTCGGACACTATTAGGGGTAGCAACTATGGCTACACCTTC; CDR3aa: CASSFLSDTIRGSNYGYTF